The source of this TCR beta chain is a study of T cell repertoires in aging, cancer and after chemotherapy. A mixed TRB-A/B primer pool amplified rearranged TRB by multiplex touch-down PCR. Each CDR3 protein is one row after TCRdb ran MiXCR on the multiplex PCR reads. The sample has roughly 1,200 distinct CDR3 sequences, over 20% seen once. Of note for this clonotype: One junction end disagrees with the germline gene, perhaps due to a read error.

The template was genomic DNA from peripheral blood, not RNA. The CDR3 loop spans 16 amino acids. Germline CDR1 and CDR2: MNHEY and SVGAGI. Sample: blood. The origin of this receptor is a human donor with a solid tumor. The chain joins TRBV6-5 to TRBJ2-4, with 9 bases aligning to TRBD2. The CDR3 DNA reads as TGCGCCTGCGGTGCGGGGGGGCCTGCGGCCAAAAACATTCAGTACTTC. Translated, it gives CACGAGGPAAKNIQYF.